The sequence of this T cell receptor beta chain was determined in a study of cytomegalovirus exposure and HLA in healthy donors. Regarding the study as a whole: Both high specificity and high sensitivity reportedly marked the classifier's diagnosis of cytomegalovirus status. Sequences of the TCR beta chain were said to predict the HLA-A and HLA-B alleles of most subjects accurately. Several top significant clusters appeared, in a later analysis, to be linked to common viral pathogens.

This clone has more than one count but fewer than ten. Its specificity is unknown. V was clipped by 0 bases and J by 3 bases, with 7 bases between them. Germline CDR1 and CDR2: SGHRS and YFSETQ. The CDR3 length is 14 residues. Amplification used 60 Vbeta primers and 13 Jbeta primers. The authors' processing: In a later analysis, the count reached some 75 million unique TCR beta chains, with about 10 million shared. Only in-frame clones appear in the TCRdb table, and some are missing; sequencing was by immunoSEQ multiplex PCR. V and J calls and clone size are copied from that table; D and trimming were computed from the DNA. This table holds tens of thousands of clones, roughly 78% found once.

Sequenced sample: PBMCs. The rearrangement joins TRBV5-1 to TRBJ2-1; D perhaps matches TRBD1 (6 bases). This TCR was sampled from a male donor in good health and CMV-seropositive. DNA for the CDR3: TGCGCCAGCAGCTTGGGACAGGACTACAATGAGCAGTTCTTC. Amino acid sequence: CASSLGQDYNEQFF.